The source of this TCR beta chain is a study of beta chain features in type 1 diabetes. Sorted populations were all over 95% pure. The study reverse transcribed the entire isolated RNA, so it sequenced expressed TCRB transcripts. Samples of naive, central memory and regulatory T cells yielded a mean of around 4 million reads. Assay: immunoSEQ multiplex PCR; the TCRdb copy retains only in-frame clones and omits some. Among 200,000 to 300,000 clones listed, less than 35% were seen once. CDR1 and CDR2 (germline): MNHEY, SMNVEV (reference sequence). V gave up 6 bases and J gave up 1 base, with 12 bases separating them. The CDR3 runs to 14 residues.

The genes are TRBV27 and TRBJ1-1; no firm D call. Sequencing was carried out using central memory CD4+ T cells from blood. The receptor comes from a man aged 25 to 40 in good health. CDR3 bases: TGTGCCAGCAGCCTTCGTGACAAGAACACTGAAGCTTTCTTT. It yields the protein CASSLRDKNTEAFF.